Listed here are 31 T cell receptor beta chains from one sample, sequenced in a study of a mutant IDH1 vaccine in newly diagnosed glioma. The assay was immunoSEQ multiplex PCR, and TCRdb's table has in-frame clones only and misses some. The table lists about 24,000 clones, roughly 85% of them singletons. Time point here: week 11, during vaccination. Every vaccination contained 300 ug of the mutant IDH1 20-mer peptide and was paired with topical imiquimod. No antigen is known for these receptors. This material consisted of PBMCs, taken from a glioma patient whose treatment included an IDH1 peptide vaccine. These receptors were taken from a middle-aged man with glioma.

CDR3 sequence reads: CASSMSFRQGRGPNEKLFF. The CDR3 DNA reads TGTGCCAGTAGTATGTCCTTCCGCCAAGGTCGGGGACCAAATGAAAAACTGTTTTTT. The rearrangement links TRBV19 to TRBJ1-4, with D tentatively TRBD1 (5 bases). V was trimmed by 3 bases and J by 5 bases, leaving 25 bases between them. The CDR3 contains 19 residues. CDR1 is LNHDA, CDR2 SQIVND, per germline (reference sequence).

The chain carries TRBV19 and TRBJ2-1; TRBD1 or TRBD2 may be the D gene (5 bases each). This CDR3 spans 15 amino acids. V was clipped by 6 bases and J by 3 bases, with 15 bases between them. Germline V lookup: CDR1 LNHDA, CDR2 SQIVND (reference sequence). The CDR3 is CASRGVGGLYNEQFF. In nucleotides, the CDR3 is TGTGCCAGTAGGGGGGTTGGGGGTCTCTACAATGAGCAGTTCTTC.

Judged by abundance, this clone is hyperexpanded (1% or more). The chain carries TRBV9 and TRBJ2-3; D is unclear. From germline, CDR1 is SGDLS and CDR2 YYNGEE. The V end was cut by 3 bases, the J end by 2 bases, with 4 bases between. CDR3 length: 12 amino acids. The CDR3 spells CASSGHTDTQYF. The CDR3 bases are TGTGCCAGCAGCGGACACACAGATACGCAGTATTTT. Full variable domain (rest looked up from reference TRBV9 and TRBJ2-3): DSGVTQTPKHLITATGQRVTLRCSPRSGDLSVYWYQQSLDQGLQFLIQYYNGEERAKGNILERFSAQQFPDLHSELNLSSLELGDSALYFCASSGHTDTQYFGPGTRLTVL.

This clone was seen once. The chain uses TRBV4-1 and TRBJ2-1; TRBD2 aligns across 10 bases. This CDR3 is built from 21 residues. Trimming cost V 0 bases and J 0 bases; bases outside gene matches: 14. The V gene's germline CDR1 is MGHRA and CDR2 YSYEKL. CDR3 sequence: CASSQEGIGTSAPRSYNEQFF. The CDR3 nucleotides are TGCGCCAGCAGCCAAGAAGGGATCGGGACTAGCGCCCCTCGCTCCTACAATGAGCAGTTCTTC.

The chain recombines TRBV18 with TRBJ2-5, with 7 bases lining up with TRBD2. V shed 6 bases, J shed 5 bases, and the junction held 12 bases outside the gene matches. Germline assignment: CDR1 KGHSH and CDR2 LQKENI. This CDR3 has 15 amino acids. The CDR3 sequence is CASSPPGLTGETQYF. The CDR3 DNA reads TGTGCCAGCTCGCCGCCGGGACTAACGGGGGAGACCCAGTACTTC.

The chain combines TRBV18 with TRBJ1-1, with 7 positions matching TRBD1. Germline V gene sequence: CDR1 KGHSH, CDR2 LQKENI. The V segment lost 3 bases and the J segment 4 bases; nucleotides outside the gene matches: 8. This CDR3 has 15 amino acids. This CDR3 is CASSPGRGQGTEAFF. The DNA for the CDR3 is TGTGCCAGCTCACCGGGGAGGGGGCAGGGCACTGAAGCTTTCTTT.

The rearrangement links TRBV5-8 to TRBJ2-5; TRBD1 aligns across 7 bases. The CDR3 is 14 residues long. Germline V gives CDR1 SGHTS, CDR2 YDEGEE. The V gene end was trimmed by 5 bases and the J gene end by 4 bases; junction bases not matched to a gene: 8. In DNA, the CDR3 is TGTGCCAGCAGTTCCGGACAGGTGGGAGAGACCCAGTACTTC. Its protein is CASSSGQVGETQYF.

The V gene is TRBV18, the J gene TRBJ2-7; maybe TRBD1 (5 bases). Germline assignment: CDR1 KGHSH and CDR2 LQKENI. V was clipped by 1 base and J by 3 bases, with 7 bases between them. This CDR3 has 13 residues. This CDR3 is CASSPQTDYEQYV. Written as DNA, the CDR3 is TGTGCCAGCTCACCACAGACAGACTACGAGCAGTACGTC.

The chain is built from TRBV28 and TRBJ2-5; D gene uncertain. Germline V gives CDR1 MDHEN, CDR2 SYDVKM. Trimming took off 3 bases at V and 2 bases at J, with 4 bases between the two ends. This CDR3 has 12 amino acids. This CDR3 is CASSFGQETQYF. CDR3 nucleotides: TGTGCCAGCAGTTTCGGTCAAGAGACCCAGTACTTC.

This chain connects TRBV6-5 to TRBJ1-3; no definite D call. Trimming cost V 1 base and J 0 bases, with 7 bases left between them. CDR1 MNHEY and CDR2 SVGAGI come from the germline V gene. The CDR3 contains 15 residues. CDR3 bases: TGTGCCAGCAGTTACTGGAGTGGCTCTGGAAACACCATATATTTT. Translated: CASSYWSGSGNTIYF.

The chain carries TRBV7-6 and TRBJ2-5; TRBD2 might be the D (6 bases). V was shortened by 5 bases and J by 5 bases, with 18 bases between the two germline ends. The CDR3 contains 15 residues. The germline V gene has CDR1 SGHVS and CDR2 FNYEAQ. CDR3 in amino acids: CASSDPFGAGETQYF. The CDR3 DNA is TGTGCCAGCAGCGACCCTTTTGGGGCGGGGGAGACCCAGTACTTC.

The chain recombines TRBV9 with TRBJ2-1, with 8 bases matching TRBD1. The CDR3 loop spans 16 amino acids. J lost 1 base, V lost 3 bases, and 6 bases had no gene match. Germline-derived CDR1 and CDR2 are SGDLS and YYNGEE. The CDR3 sequence is CASSARTGPSYNEQFF. In DNA form, the CDR3 reads TGTGCCAGCAGCGCACGGACAGGGCCGTCCTACAATGAGCAGTTCTTC.

The chain couples TRBV27 to TRBJ2-7, with D uncertain. Trimming took 2 bases from V and 1 from J, leaving 9 bases between them. Germline V lookup: CDR1 MNHEY, CDR2 SMNVEV (reference sequence). The CDR3 sequence is 14 residues long. The CDR3 region is CASSLKGESYEQYV. For the CDR3, the DNA is TGTGCCAGCAGTTTAAAGGGCGAATCCTACGAGCAGTACGTC.

This rearrangement joins TRBV20-1 to TRBJ2-5; D uncertain. The CDR3 totals 10 residues. Germline V gives CDR1 DFQATT, CDR2 SNEGSKA (reference sequence). Trimming pared 3 bases from V and 5 bases from J, leaving 4 bases between. The CDR3 loop is CSARRETQYF. CDR3 coding DNA: TGCAGTGCTAGGAGGGAGACCCAGTACTTC.

The chain carries TRBV11-2 and TRBJ1-1; TRBD1 matches 7 bases. With V trimmed by 3 bases and J by 11 bases, 6 bases remained unmatched. The CDR3 loop spans 12 amino acids. CDR1 is SGHAT, CDR2 FQNNGV, per germline. CDR3 nucleotides: TGTGCCAGCAGCTTCTTCCAGGGGGTCGCTTTCTTT. It yields the protein CASSFFQGVAFF.

The V gene is TRBV27, the J gene TRBJ1-5; D is perhaps TRBD1 (5 bases). Trimming took 8 bases from V and 0 from J, leaving 20 bases between them. Germline CDR1 reads MNHEY; CDR2 reads SMNVEV (reference sequence). The CDR3 sequence is 17 residues long. The CDR3 DNA reads TGTGCCAGCTCTCTCGTTTTTCAGGGCTTTAGCAATCAGCCCCAGCATTTT. Translation: CASSLVFQGFSNQPQHF.

The chain has TRBV5-1 and TRBJ2-3; D possibly corresponds to TRBD1 (5 bases). Germline assignment: CDR1 SGHRS and CDR2 YFSETQ. The V and J ends lost 7 bases and 6 bases respectively, with 15 bases between them. The CDR3 is 13 amino acids. This chain's CDR3 is CASHTLTEDTQYF. The CDR3 DNA reads as TGCGCCAGCCACACTTTGACAGAGGATACGCAGTATTTT.

This clone has more than one count but fewer than ten. The CDR3 here is CASSSIKGQGVTQYF. The CDR3 DNA sequence: TGTGCCAGCAGCTCTATCAAGGGACAGGGGGTCACCCAGTACTTC. The V call is TRBV11-2, the J call TRBJ2-5; 11 nucleotides agree with TRBD1. The germline gives CDR1 SGHAT, CDR2 FQNNGV. Germline trimming cut 4 bases from V and 8 bases from J; bases unmatched to any gene: 9. The CDR3 runs to 15 residues.

V is TRBV11-2 and J is TRBJ2-3, with TRBD2 identical over 11 bases. Per germline, CDR1 SGHAT and CDR2 FQNNGV. J was trimmed by 5 bases and V by 4 bases; bases with no gene match: 8. The CDR3 totals 16 residues. CDR3 region: CASSSWTSGLVDTQYF. The CDR3 DNA is TGTGCCAGCAGCTCCTGGACTAGCGGGTTGGTAGATACGCAGTATTTT. Looking up the rest from reference TRBV11-2 and TRBJ2-3 gives the full variable domain: EAGVAQSPRYKIIEKRQSVAFWCNPISGHATLYWYQQILGQGPKLLIQFQNNGVVDDSQLPKDRFSAERLKGVDSTLKIQPAKLEDSAVYLCASSSWTSGLVDTQYFGPGTRLTVL.

The rearrangement joins TRBV21-1 to TRBJ2-7; no check of the table's D call, TRBD2, against the DNA was made. TRBV21-1 is a pseudogene. The CDR3 contains 14 residues. CDR3 nucleotides: TGTGCCAGCATTGTGTCCCCGAACTACACCGAGCAGTACGTC. This translates into CASIVSPNYTEQYV.

V usage is TRBV4-2 and J usage is TRBJ2-5; a weak D match, TRBD2 (6 bases). The CDR3 extends over 16 amino acids. Between the trimmed V and J ends, which lost 1 base and 5 bases, there was a span of 17 bases. Germline V gives CDR1 LGHNA, CDR2 YNFKEQ. The CDR3: CASSQVAAGSRETQYF. In DNA, the CDR3 is TGTGCCAGCAGCCAAGTGGCTGCGGGATCAAGGGAGACCCAGTACTTC.

As to this clone: Other DNA sequences in this sample translate to the same CDR3. The chain carries TRBV5-1 and TRBJ2-5; D is unresolved. Germline CDR1 reads SGHRS; CDR2 reads YFSETQ. There are 14 residues in the CDR3. Trimming left V 0 bases short and J 1 base short, with 7 bases between. The CDR3 DNA follows: TGCGCCAGCAGCTTGGGGCGGACCCAAGAGACCCAGTACTTC. Encoded protein: CASSLGRTQETQYF.

This clone was detected only once. V and J are TRBV5-1 and TRBJ2-1; TRBD2 matches 10 bases. The CDR3 is 16 amino acids. V gave up 4 bases and J gave up 5 bases; unmatched junction bases: 9. CDR1 and CDR2 (germline): SGHRS, YFSETQ. The CDR3 sequence is CASSPSGTSVNNEQFF. The CDR3, as DNA: TGCGCCAGCAGCCCTTCCGGGACTAGCGTAAACAATGAGCAGTTCTTC.

In its sample, this clone was seen once. The chain combines TRBV7-2 with TRBJ1-3; perhaps TRBD1 as D (5 bases). V was pared by 6 bases and J by 7 bases, with 19 bases between. Per the germline V gene, CDR1 is SGHTA and CDR2 is FQGNSA. The CDR3 contains 15 residues. CDR3 in DNA: TGTGCCAGCAGTCCCGTCGGGGGTTATAGGAACACCATATATTTT. Translating gives CASSPVGGYRNTIYF.

By its share, this clone is medium-sized (0.01 to 0.1%). V is TRBV19 and J is TRBJ1-5; the match to TRBD1 covers 11 bases. Trimming at V came to 3 bases and at J to 5 bases, leaving 6 bases not matched to a gene. In germline, CDR1 is LNHDA, CDR2 SQIVND (reference sequence). The CDR3 has 16 amino acids. The DNA of the CDR3 is TGTGCCAGTAGTATGGCTGGGACAGGGGGGGATCAGCCCCAGCATTTT. Translated: CASSMAGTGGDQPQHF.

V and J are TRBV14 and TRBJ2-1; 7 bases are a match to TRBD2. From germline, CDR1 is SGHDN and CDR2 FVKESK. The J segment lost 7 bases and the V segment lost 0 bases, leaving 12 bases of the junction unmatched. The CDR3 sequence is 17 residues long. This chain's CDR3 is CASSQDPGPWGGNEQFF. DNA of the CDR3: TGTGCCAGCAGCCAAGACCCGGGACCTTGGGGGGGAAATGAGCAGTTCTTC.

The chain links TRBV4-1 to TRBJ2-3; 11 bases agree with TRBD2. The CDR3 has 17 amino acids. J was trimmed by 4 bases and V by 0 bases; bases with no gene match: 6. Germline V gene data show CDR1 as MGHRA and CDR2 as YSYEKL. The CDR3 is CASSQDHTSGSADTQYF. CDR3 nucleotides: TGCGCCAGCAGCCAAGATCATACTAGCGGGAGTGCAGATACGCAGTATTTT.

V gene TRBV6-5 combines with J gene TRBJ2-1; D is ambiguous. V was cut by 0 bases and J by 11 bases, with 8 bases left in between. The CDR3 length is 12 residues. In germline, CDR1 is MNHEY, CDR2 SVGAGI. CDR3 in DNA: TGTGCCAGCAGTTACTCGGGCCAGCAGCAGTTCTTC. Translated, it gives CASSYSGQQQFF.

The chain recombines TRBV7-9 with TRBJ2-7, with a weak D call TRBD1 (5 bases). The CDR3 has 15 amino acids. Germline CDR1 reads SEHNR; CDR2 reads FQNEAQ (reference sequence). Trimming shortened V by 1 base and J by 2 bases, and 12 bases separated the two germline ends. CDR3: CASSLVDSDTYEQYF. Written as DNA, the CDR3 is TGTGCCAGCAGCTTAGTCGACAGCGATACCTACGAGCAGTACTTC.

The V and J genes are TRBV7-2 and TRBJ1-3; D not resolved. This CDR3 comprises 14 residues. V lost 3 bases and J 2 bases, leaving 8 bases between the germline ends. CDR1 and CDR2 (germline): SGHTA, FQGNSA. The CDR3 protein is CASSFDGPGNTIYF. The CDR3 DNA is TGTGCCAGCAGCTTCGACGGACCTGGAAACACCATATATTTT.

This sequence joins TRBV18 and TRBJ1-2; D remains ambiguous. The CDR3 is 13 amino acids. From germline, CDR1 is KGHSH and CDR2 LQKENI. V gave up 2 bases and J gave up 5 bases, with 9 bases separating them. The CDR3 is CASSPMEGYGYTF. DNA for the CDR3: TGTGCCAGCTCACCAATGGAAGGGTATGGCTACACCTTC.